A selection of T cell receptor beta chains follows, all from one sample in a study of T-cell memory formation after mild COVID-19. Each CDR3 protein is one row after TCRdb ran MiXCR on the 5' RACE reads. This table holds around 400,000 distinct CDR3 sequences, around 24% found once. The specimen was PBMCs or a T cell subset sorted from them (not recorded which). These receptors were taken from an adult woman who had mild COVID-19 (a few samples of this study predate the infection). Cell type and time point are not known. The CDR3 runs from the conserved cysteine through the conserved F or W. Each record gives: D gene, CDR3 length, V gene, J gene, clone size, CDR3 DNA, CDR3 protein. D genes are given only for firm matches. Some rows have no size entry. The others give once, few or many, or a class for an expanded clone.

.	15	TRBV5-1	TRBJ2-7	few	TGCGCCAGCAGCTTAGATGGGTCGAGCTCCTACGAGCAGTACTTC	CASSLDGSSSYEQYF
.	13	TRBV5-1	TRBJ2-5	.	TGCGCCAGCAGCTTGGGCGAGTGGGAGACCCAGTACTTC	CASSLGEWETQYF
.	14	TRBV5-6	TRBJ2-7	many	TGTGCCAGCAGCTTGGCCAACAGGGACTACGAGCAGTACTTC	CASSLANRDYEQYF
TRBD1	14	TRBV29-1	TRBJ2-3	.	TGCAGCGTTGAGTTGGGACAGGGAGGAGATACGCAGTATTTT	CSVELGQGGDTQYF
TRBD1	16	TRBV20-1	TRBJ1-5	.	TGCAGTGCTTCTGACAGGGGCGCCTATAGCAATCAGCCCCAGCATTTT	CSASDRGAYSNQPQHF
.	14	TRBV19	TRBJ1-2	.	TGTGCCAGTAGTATAGTGCCTCCCCGGTGGGGCTACACCTTC	CASSIVPPRWGYTF
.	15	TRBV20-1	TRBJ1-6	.	TGCAGTGCCCCGGGGGATGGGGAATTTAATTCACCCCTCCACTTT	CSAPGDGEFNSPLHF
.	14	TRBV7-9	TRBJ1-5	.	TGTGCCAGCAGCTACACAGATAGCAATCAGCCCCAGCATTTT	CASSYTDSNQPQHF
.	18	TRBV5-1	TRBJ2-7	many	TGCGCCAGCAGCTTGTCTTCGAGTGGACAGCGAAGTTCCTACGAGCAGTACTTC	CASSLSSSGQRSSYEQYF
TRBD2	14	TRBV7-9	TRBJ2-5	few	TGTGCCAGCAGCCATGGGACTACAAGGGAGACCCAGTACTTC	CASSHGTTRETQYF
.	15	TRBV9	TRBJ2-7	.	TGTGCCAGCAATCAAAGGGGAGCGGCTTCCTACGAGCAGTACTTC	CASNQRGAASYEQYF
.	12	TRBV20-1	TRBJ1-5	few	TGCAGTGTTTACGGGGGTAATCAGCCCCAGCATTTT	CSVYGGNQPQHF
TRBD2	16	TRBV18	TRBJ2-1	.	TGTGCCAGCTCACCGACGTTGGGTAGCGGGTCAAATGAGCAGTTCTTC	CASSPTLGSGSNEQFF
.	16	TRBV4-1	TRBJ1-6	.	TGCGCCAGCAGCCAAGCATCGGGCTCCTATAATTCACCCCTCCACTTT	CASSQASGSYNSPLHF
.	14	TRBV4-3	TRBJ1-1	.	TGCGCCAGCAGCCAAGACAGGCCGCGGGCTGAAGCTTTCTTT	CASSQDRPRAEAFF
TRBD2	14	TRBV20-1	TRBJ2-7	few	TGCAGTGCTAGATCCCTAGCGGAGAACTACGAGCAGTACTTC	CSARSLAENYEQYF
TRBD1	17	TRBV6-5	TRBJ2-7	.	TGTGCCAGCAGTTACGGTCCCGCGGACAGGGGAACCAACGAGCAGTACTTC	CASSYGPADRGTNEQYF
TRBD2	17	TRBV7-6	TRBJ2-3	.	TGTGCCAGCAGCTACCAGAGCAGCGGGAGGGCCACCGATACGCAGTATTTT	CASSYQSSGRATDTQYF
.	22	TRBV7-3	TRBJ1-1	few	TGTGCCAGCAGCTTAATGGGGCCAGACCCCTTCGCCAGGTCCCCCATGAACACTGAAGCTTTCTTT	CASSLMGPDPFARSPMNTEAFF
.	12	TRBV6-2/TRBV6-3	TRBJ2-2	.	TGTGCCAGCAGAAGGGTAACCGGGGAGCTGTTTTTT	CASRRVTGELFF
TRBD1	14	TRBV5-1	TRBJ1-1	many	TGTGCCAGCAGTTTACAGGGGGGTAACACTGAAGCTTTCTTT	CASSLQGGNTEAFF
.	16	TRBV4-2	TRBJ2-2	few	TGTGCCAGCAGCCACCCGGGACGCCCGAACACCGGGGAGCTGTTTTTT	CASSHPGRPNTGELFF
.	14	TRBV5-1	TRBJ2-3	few	TGCGCCAGCAGCGGGATGACAGGTCAGGATACGCAGTATTTT	CASSGMTGQDTQYF
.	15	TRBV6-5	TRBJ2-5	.	TGTGCCAGCAGTTACTCGTTGGGGGGTTCGGAGACCCAGTACTTC	CASSYSLGGSETQYF
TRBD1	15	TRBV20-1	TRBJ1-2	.	TGCAGTGCTAGAGATCTCCCCGGGACAGGGAGAGGCTACACCTTC	CSARDLPGTGRGYTF
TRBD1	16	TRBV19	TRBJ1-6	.	TGTGCCAGTAGTTCCTGGACAGGGAGCAGTAATTCACCCCTCCACTTT	CASSSWTGSSNSPLHF
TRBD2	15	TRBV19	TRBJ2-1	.	TGTGCCAGTAGTAGGGGGAGGGGATCCTACAATGAGCAGTTCTTC	CASSRGRGSYNEQFF
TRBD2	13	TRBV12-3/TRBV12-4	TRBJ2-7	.	TGTGCCAGCAGGCGGGGGGAGGTCGGGGAGCAGTACTTC	CASRRGEVGEQYF
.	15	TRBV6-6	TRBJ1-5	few	TGTGCCAGCAGCTCCGAGCAGGGAGGACATCAGCCCCAGCATTTT	CASSSEQGGHQPQHF
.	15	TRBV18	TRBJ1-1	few	TGTGCCAGCTCACCAACGGGGGGGCCGTACACTGAAGCTTTCTTT	CASSPTGGPYTEAFF
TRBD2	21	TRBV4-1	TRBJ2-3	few	TGCGCCAGCAGCCAATCCCCTGCCCAGCGGGGGGGCAAGAAAAGATCAGATACGCAGTATTTT	CASSQSPAQRGGKKRSDTQYF
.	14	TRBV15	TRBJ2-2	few	TGTGCCACCAGCAGAGTCGTTGACACCGGGGAGCTGTTTTTT	CATSRVVDTGELFF
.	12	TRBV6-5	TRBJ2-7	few	TGTGCCAGCAGGATGGGGTTCTACGAGCAGTACTTC	CASRMGFYEQYF
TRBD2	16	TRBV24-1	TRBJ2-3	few	TGTGCCACCAGTGGCTACAGCGGGGGGCCTGGAGATACGCAGTATTTT	CATSGYSGGPGDTQYF
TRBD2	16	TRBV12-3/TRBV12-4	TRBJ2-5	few	TGTGCCAGCTCCCCCCGAGGAGCGGGGGGCTGGGAGACCCAGTACTTC	CASSPRGAGGWETQYF
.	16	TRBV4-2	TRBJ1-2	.	TGTGCCAGCAGCCAAGATGTGCAGGGCCTCACTTATGGCTACACCTTC	CASSQDVQGLTYGYTF
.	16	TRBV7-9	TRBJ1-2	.	TGTGCCAGCAGCTTAGACAGGGATCGGGGCGATTATGGCTACACCTTC	CASSLDRDRGDYGYTF
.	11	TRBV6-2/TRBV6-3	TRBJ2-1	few	TGTGCCAGCAGTCGGGCACATGAGCAGTTCTTC	CASSRAHEQFF
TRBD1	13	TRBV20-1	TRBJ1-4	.	TGCAGTGCTCCACAGGGGGCGCCTGAAAAACTGTTTTTT	CSAPQGAPEKLFF
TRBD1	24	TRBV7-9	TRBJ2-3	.	TGTGCCAGCAGCCCTCGGACAGGGCGTGTCGAAACCCCGTCCAAAACCCCTAGCACAGATACGCAGTATTTT	CASSPRTGRVETPSKTPSTDTQYF
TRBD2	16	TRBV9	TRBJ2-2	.	TGTGCCAGCAGCGCCGGGCCCCGGGGGGACGCCGGGGAGCTGTTTTTT	CASSAGPRGDAGELFF
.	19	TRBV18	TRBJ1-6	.	TGTGCCAGCTCACCACCGAGGCTACCTCAAGCCTACCATAATTCACCCCTCCACTTT	CASSPPRLPQAYHNSPLHF
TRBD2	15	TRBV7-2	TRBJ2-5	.	TGTGCCAGCAGCTTAGCTCTAGCGGGAGGGGGGACCCAGTACTTC	CASSLALAGGGTQYF
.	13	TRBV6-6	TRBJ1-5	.	TGTGCCAGCAGTTACTTGGGCAATCAGCCCCAGCATTTT	CASSYLGNQPQHF
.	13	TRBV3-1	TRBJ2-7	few	TGTGCCAGCAGCCGGGACACCCTCTACGAGCAGTACTTC	CASSRDTLYEQYF